This T cell receptor (beta chain) was sequenced in a study of graft-versus-host responses after intestinal transplantation. Background on the study: Each transplant was multivisceral, liver-intestinal, or isolated intestinal. Tacrolimus plus steroids were given to all recipients for two to three years, preceded by anti-thymocyte globulin induction.

Study-level results: High graft-versus-host to host-versus-graft clonal ratios were found in allografts of patients who had graft-donor T cell macrochimerism. Among recipient marrow samples, GvH clones were found; some appeared first in ileum or blood.

Trimming took off 7 bases at V and 3 bases at J, with 13 bases between the two ends. CDR1 is LNHDA and CDR2 is SQIVND in the germline V gene (reference sequence). This CDR3 region has 13 residues. The data were produced by immunoSEQ multiplex PCR, yet TCRdb's version contains in-frame clones alone and is incomplete. Of 95,000 to 100,000 clones listed, more than 70% were seen once; the top ten hold approximately 1.4%. About this clone itself: As yet, its antigen is unknown.

The source of this sequence is a human patient who received an intestinal transplant, so some T cells may come from the graft donor. The starting material was PBMCs, obtained 255 days after intestinal transplant. The chain has TRBV19 and TRBJ2-7; D is unclear. This CDR3 reads CASKFSSDYEQYF. DNA of the CDR3: TGTGCCAGTAAGTTTTCTTCGGACTACGAGCAGTACTTC. Full variable domain (outside the CDR3, taken from reference TRBV19 and TRBJ2-7): DGGITQSPKYLFRKEGQNVTLSCEQNLNHDAMYWYRQDPGQGLRLIYYSQIVNDFQKGDIAEGYSVSREKKESFPLTVTSAQKNPTAFYLCASKFSSDYEQYFGPGTRLTVT.